These 21 T cell receptor beta chains came from one sample sequenced in a study of cytomegalovirus exposure and HLA in healthy donors. Amplification used 60 Vbeta primers and 13 Jbeta primers. The method was immunoSEQ multiplex PCR; TCRdb's version includes in-frame clones alone and lacks a portion of them. The sample has around 110,000 clones, 77% seen once; the top ten hold more than 4%. Sample: PBMCs. These receptors all stem from a male donor in good health and CMV-seronegative.

The rearrangement links TRBV28 to TRBJ2-3; 11 nucleotides agree with TRBD2. The germline V gene encodes CDR1 MDHEN and CDR2 SYDVKM. This CDR3 has 15 amino acids. V was pared by 4 bases and J by 5 bases, with 5 bases of the junction left unmatched. CDR3 in amino acids: CASSSTSGRGDTQYF. The CDR3 DNA reads as TGTGCCAGCAGTTCAACTAGCGGGAGAGGAGATACGCAGTATTTT. Together with reference TRBV28 and TRBJ2-3, the CDR3 gives the full variable domain: DVKVTQSSRYLVKRTGEKVFLECVQDMDHENMFWYRQDPGLGLRLIYFSYDVKMKEKGDIPEGYSVSREKKERFSLILESASTNQTSMYLCASSSTSGRGDTQYFGPGTRLTVL.

CDR3 bases: TGCGCCAGCAGCTCGACAGGGGGAGGTAATGAAAAACTGTTTTTT. Amino acids: CASSSTGGGNEKLFF. The chain carries TRBV5-1 and TRBJ1-4; 9 nucleotides agree with TRBD1. CDR1 SGHRS and CDR2 YFSETQ come from the germline V gene. The length of the CDR3 is 15 residues. V dropped 3 bases and J dropped 4; count of bases not matched to a gene: 4.

V and J are TRBV7-6 and TRBJ2-1; 9 bases align to TRBD2. V was clipped by 3 bases and J by 7 bases; unmatched bases: 7. Germline CDR1 and CDR2: SGHVS and FNYEAQ. There are 15 residues in the CDR3. For the CDR3, the DNA is TGTGCCAGCAGCTTGGCGGGAGGGCCTACGAATGAGCAGTTCTTC. It is translated as CASSLAGGPTNEQFF.

The rearrangement uses TRBV30 and TRBJ2-5; D gene ambiguous. The DNA matches TRBJ2-7 better at its end, which makes the J call doubtful. The CDR3 loop spans 12 amino acids. Germline V CDR1 and CDR2: GTSNPN, SVGIG (reference sequence). CDR3 sequence reads: CAWRSVAYEQYF. DNA of the CDR3: TGTGCCTGGAGAAGCGTTGCCTACGAGCAGTACTTC.

The chain links TRBV5-6 to TRBJ1-2; D gene ambiguous. The CDR3 is made up of 14 amino acids. The germline V gene encodes CDR1 SGHDT and CDR2 YYEEEE. V lost 0 bases, J lost 8 bases, and 14 bases lay in between. The CDR3, as DNA: TGTGCCAGCAGCTTGGCGTCTGAGAGCCCAGGCTACACCTTC. As protein: CASSLASESPGYTF.

This chain uses TRBV4-1 with TRBJ2-7; tentative D call: TRBD1 (5 bases). CDR1 MGHRA and CDR2 YSYEKL come from the germline V gene. The CDR3 spans 14 residues. The V gene lost 1 base and the J gene lost 6 bases, with 13 bases spanning the gap. The CDR3 nucleotides read TGCGCCAGCAGCCAAGGGCCAGGGTTGGCCGAGCAGTACTTC. Translated: CASSQGPGLAEQYF.

This chain joins TRBV5-4 and TRBJ2-2; D is ambiguous. Germline V gives CDR1 SGHNT, CDR2 YYREEE (reference sequence). Trimming cost V 6 bases and J 8 bases, with 17 bases left between them. There are 14 residues in the CDR3. CDR3 amino acids: CASNEEPLKGELFF. CDR3 DNA sequence: TGTGCCAGCAACGAAGAGCCTCTTAAGGGGGAGCTGTTTTTT.

The V and J genes are TRBV28 and TRBJ2-5; 8 nucleotides align to TRBD1. V trimming: 5 bases; J trimming: 5 bases; junction bases outside the gene matches: 10. The CDR3 spans 15 residues. Germline values: CDR1 MDHEN, CDR2 SYDVKM. CDR3 coding DNA: TGTGCCAGCAGTCAGCCTGGGCAGGGGGCGGAGACCCAGTACTTC. It yields the protein CASSQPGQGAETQYF.

V is TRBV29-1 and J is TRBJ2-1; D perhaps matches TRBD1 (6 bases). The V end was cut by 4 bases, the J end by 1 base, with 11 bases between. Germline V gives CDR1 SQVTM, CDR2 ANQGSEA. The CDR3 consists of 14 residues. The CDR3 coding sequence is TGCAGCGTTGGAGGACAGCTTTCCTACAATGAGCAGTTCTTC. Translated, it gives CSVGGQLSYNEQFF.

This sequence joins TRBV27 and TRBJ2-1; D is unclear. Germline V CDR1 and CDR2: MNHEY, SMNVEV (reference sequence). This CDR3 contains 11 residues. Trimming left V 3 bases short and J 14 bases short, with 11 bases between. CDR3 sequence reads: CASSLGLLEFF. The CDR3 nucleotides read TGTGCCAGCAGTTTGGGCCTTTTGGAGTTCTTC.

The chain recombines TRBV13 with TRBJ2-3, with D unclear. The length of the CDR3 is 13 residues. The V end lost 4 bases, the J end lost 0 bases, and 5 bases lay between the germline ends. CDR1 PRHDT and CDR2 FYEKMQ come from the germline V gene (reference sequence). CDR3 in DNA: TGTGCCAGCAGCTCCACTAGCACAGATACGCAGTATTTT. It is translated as CASSSTSTDTQYF.

J is TRBJ1-1 and V is TRBV7-3; weak D call: TRBD1 (5 bases). V shed 1 base and J shed 2 bases, with 11 bases lying between them. The CDR3 covers 15 residues. Germline assignment: CDR1 SGHTA and CDR2 FQGTGA. The CDR3 reads CASSLIRRDNTEAFF. As DNA, the CDR3 is TGTGCCAGCAGCTTAATACGCAGGGATAACACTGAAGCTTTCTTT. The whole variable domain, remainder taken from reference TRBV7-3 and TRBJ1-1, is GAGVSQTPSNKVTEKGKYVELRCDPISGHTALYWYRQSLGQGPEFLIYFQGTGAADDSGLPNDRFFAVRPEGSVSTLKIQRTERGDSAVYLCASSLIRRDNTEAFFGQGTRLTVV.

This chain links TRBV30 with TRBJ2-3, with D unresolved. The CDR3 is 12 amino acids. CDR1 and CDR2 from the germline V gene are GTSNPN and SVGIG (reference sequence). V gave up 3 bases and J gave up 0 bases, with 4 bases separating them. Here the CDR3 reads CAWSESTDTQYF. DNA for the CDR3: TGTGCCTGGAGCGAGAGCACAGATACGCAGTATTTT.

This clone was detected only a few times. The chain employs TRBV5-4 and TRBJ1-1, with D unclear. The V gene lost 2 bases and the J gene lost 0 bases, with 5 bases spanning the gap. The germline CDR1 and CDR2 sequences are SGHNT and YYREEE (reference sequence). CDR3 size: 13 residues. CDR3 DNA sequence: TGTGCCAGCAGCTTCGACATGAACACTGAAGCTTTCTTT. Its protein product is CASSFDMNTEAFF.

The chain uses TRBV6-1 and TRBJ1-1, with 7 positions matching TRBD1. Germline loops: CDR1 MNHNS, CDR2 SASEGT. The CDR3 has 13 amino acids. J gave up 6 bases and V 6 bases, and 7 bases lay outside the gene matches. In DNA, the CDR3 is TGTGCCAGCAGGTACGACAGGGTCGCTGAAGCTTTCTTT. It codes for CASRYDRVAEAFF.

The chain uses TRBV7-8 and TRBJ2-5, with 11 bases fitting TRBD2. V was clipped by 2 bases and J by 3 bases; unmatched bases: 5. From germline, CDR1 is SGHVS and CDR2 FQNEAQ. This CDR3 spans 16 amino acids. The CDR3 loop is CASSLRIAGGEETQYF. CDR3 coding DNA: TGTGCCAGCAGCTTAAGAATAGCGGGAGGGGAAGAGACCCAGTACTTC.

CDR3 sequence reads: CAWSVNRGSEQFF. The DNA for the CDR3 is TGTGCCTGGAGTGTAAATCGCGGGAGCGAGCAGTTCTTC. The chain is built from TRBV30 and TRBJ2-1, with TRBD2 matching 7 bases. The CDR3 runs 13 residues. The germline gives CDR1 GTSNPN, CDR2 SVGIG (reference sequence). The V segment lost 0 bases and the J segment 10 bases; nucleotides outside the gene matches: 6.

In this sample, this clone turned up a few times. CDR3 DNA sequence: TGTGCCATCAGTGAGTCCGTGGGGGCGGTTACCGGGGAGCTGTTTTTT. It translates to CAISESVGAVTGELFF. The rearrangement uses TRBV10-3 and TRBJ2-2, with D possibly being TRBD1 (6 bases). Trimming shortened V by 0 bases and J by 5 bases, and 13 bases separated the two germline ends. This CDR3 spans 16 amino acids. CDR1 and CDR2 (germline): ENHRY, SYGVKD.

V and J are TRBV29-1 and TRBJ2-5, with D possibly matching TRBD1 (6 bases). Germline CDR1 SQVTM, CDR2 ANQGSEA. V lost 0 bases to trimming and J lost 5 bases, with 16 bases between them. The CDR3 extends over 15 amino acids. The CDR3 protein is CSVEDRVRGLETQYF. The CDR3 DNA sequence: TGCAGCGTTGAAGATCGGGTCAGGGGCTTGGAGACCCAGTACTTC.

The chain uses TRBV19 and TRBJ1-5; 7 bases are shared with TRBD1. The CDR3 loop spans 18 amino acids. The germline V gene encodes CDR1 LNHDA and CDR2 SQIVND (reference sequence). Germline trimming cut 7 bases from V and 1 base from J; bases unmatched to any gene: 16. The CDR3 loop reads CASKVNSGGNLSNQPQHF. Written as DNA, the CDR3 is TGTGCCAGTAAGGTAAACTCAGGGGGTAATTTGAGCAATCAGCCCCAGCATTTT.

Regarding this clone: The germline gene is not matched at one end of the junction; a read error may be the cause. The V and J genes are TRBV30 and TRBJ2-2, with D perhaps TRBD2 (6 bases). The CDR3 sequence is 11 residues long. CDR1 and CDR2 (germline): GTSNPN, SVGIG (reference sequence). CDR3 sequence: CGSDGLGELFF. The DNA of the CDR3 is TGCGGGAGTGACGGTCTCGGGGAGCTGTTTTTT.